The clone carrying this T cell receptor beta chain was seen a handful of times. Antigen specificity is unknown. This specimen belongs to a study of siplizumab effects on memory and regulatory T cells. Study information: Siplizumab-treated (about 0.97 ug/mL) and drug-free mixed lymphocyte reactions were paired.

A 37°C coculture lasting roughly six days was applied to the mixed lymphocyte reaction cells. Researchers tagged responder PBMCs with CFSE and stimulator PBMCs with Violet Dye before mixing them 1:1. Unmatched junction bases numbered 12, after V lost 7 bases and J lost 3 bases. Germline CDR1 SGHRS, CDR2 YFSETQ. The length of the CDR3 is 15 residues. Study observations and caveats: Of the alloreactive clones, only a minor fraction mapped to unstimulated subsets.

This table comes from immunoSEQ multiplex PCR, and its TCRdb copy is limited to in-frame clones, with some not included. The sample records over 11,000 clones, 49% being singletons. The source is a human donor in good health; the cells came from an allogeneic mixed lymphocyte reaction. The J gene is TRBJ2-5, the V gene TRBV5-1; 7 bases fit TRBD1. The source material was CFSE-low (dividing) CD4+ T cells sorted from an allogeneic mixed lymphocyte reaction. CDR3 sequence (DNA): TGCGCCAGCGGACGAGGGGGCGGCGTCGAAGAGACCCAGTACTTC. Protein sequence: CASGRGGGVEETQYF. The whole variable domain, filled in from reference TRBV5-1 and TRBJ2-5, reads KAGVTQTPRYLIKTRGQQVTLSCSPISGHRSVSWYQQTPGQGLQFLFEYFSETQRNKGNFPGRFSGRQFSNSRSEMNVSTLELGDSALYLCASGRGGGVEETQYFGPGTRLLVL.